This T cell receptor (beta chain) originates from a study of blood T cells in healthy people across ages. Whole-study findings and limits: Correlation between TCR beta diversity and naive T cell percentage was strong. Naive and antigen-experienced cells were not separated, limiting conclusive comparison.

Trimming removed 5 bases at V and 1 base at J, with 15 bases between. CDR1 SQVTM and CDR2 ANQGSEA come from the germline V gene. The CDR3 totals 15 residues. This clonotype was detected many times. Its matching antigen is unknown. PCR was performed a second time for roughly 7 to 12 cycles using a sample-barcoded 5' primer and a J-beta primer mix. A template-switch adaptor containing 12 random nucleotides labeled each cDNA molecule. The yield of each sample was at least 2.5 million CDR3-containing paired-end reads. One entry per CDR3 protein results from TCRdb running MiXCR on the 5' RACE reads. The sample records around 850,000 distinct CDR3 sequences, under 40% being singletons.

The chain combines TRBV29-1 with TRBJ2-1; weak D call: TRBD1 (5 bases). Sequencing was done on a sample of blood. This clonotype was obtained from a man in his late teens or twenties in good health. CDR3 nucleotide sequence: TGCAGCGTTCTCTGGCAGGGCGTTTCCTACAATGAGCAGTTCTTC. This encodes CSVLWQGVSYNEQFF.